This record concerns one T cell receptor beta chain sequence. Antigen unknown. The sample belongs to a study of T cells after posttransplantation cyclophosphamide. Points from the study as a whole: Donor-recipient repertoire similarity was low at 1-2 months, rising over year one. Tissue-infiltrating T cells from skin or gut overlapped little with blood T cells.

Some clones are missing from TCRdb's copy, which holds only in-frame ones; the method was immunoSEQ multiplex PCR. Singletons are absent from the sample, which has 40,000 to 60,000 clones. The CDR3 extends over 13 amino acids. V was shortened by 7 bases and J by 7 bases, with 16 bases between the two germline ends. Germline lookup yields CDR1 SGHTA and CDR2 FQGNSA. This clonotype originated in a man aged 40-55 years in good health, CMV-negative, and a related stem cell transplant donor. V and J are TRBV7-2 and TRBJ1-2; D possibly corresponds to TRBD1 (5 bases). Sequenced: PBMCs. DNA of the CDR3: TGTGCCAGCACCTTGGGGGGGAGTGGTGGCTACACCTTC. Protein sequence: CASTLGGSGGYTF.